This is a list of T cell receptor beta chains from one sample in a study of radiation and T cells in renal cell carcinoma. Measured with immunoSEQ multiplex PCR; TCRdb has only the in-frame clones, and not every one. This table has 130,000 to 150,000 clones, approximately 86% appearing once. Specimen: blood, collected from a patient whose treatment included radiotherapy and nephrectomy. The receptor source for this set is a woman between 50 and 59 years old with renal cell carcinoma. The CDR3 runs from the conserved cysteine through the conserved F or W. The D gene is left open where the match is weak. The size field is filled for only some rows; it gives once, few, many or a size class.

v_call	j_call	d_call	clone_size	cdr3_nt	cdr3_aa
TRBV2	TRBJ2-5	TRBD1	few	TGTGCCACCGGGACAGGGGTGGAGACCCAGTACTTC	CATGTGVETQYF
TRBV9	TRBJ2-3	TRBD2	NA	TGTGCCAGCAGCGTAGGGACTAGCACTAGCACAGATACGCAGTATTTT	CASSVGTSTSTDTQYF
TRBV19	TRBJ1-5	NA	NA	TGTGCCAGTAGTATTAGTGCATCTGGGAGGGATGTACAGCCCCAGCATTTT	CASSISASGRDVQPQHF
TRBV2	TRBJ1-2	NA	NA	TGTGCCAGCAGGGAACAAGCTAGCTATGGCTACACCTTC	CASREQASYGYTF
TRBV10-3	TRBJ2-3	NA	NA	TGTGCCATCAACCTAGTCAGCACAGATACGCAGTATTTT	CAINLVSTDTQYF
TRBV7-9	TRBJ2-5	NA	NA	TGTGCCAGCAGCCCCTTCTTAACCCGGCCAGGGCTAACGGAGACCCAGTACTTC	CASSPFLTRPGLTETQYF
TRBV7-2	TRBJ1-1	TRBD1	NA	TGTGCCAGCAGCCCAGCCGGGACAGGGACTGAAGCTTTCTTT	CASSPAGTGTEAFF
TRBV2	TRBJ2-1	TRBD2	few	TGTGCCAGCACCCCGCGGGGGGGAACTTACAATGAGCAGTTCTTC	CASTPRGGTYNEQFF
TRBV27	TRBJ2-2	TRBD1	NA	TGTGCCAGCAGCGGGCAACGAGGGACAGGGAAAAGCACCGGGGAGCTGTTTTTT	CASSGQRGTGKSTGELFF
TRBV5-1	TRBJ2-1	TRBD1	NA	TGCGCCAGCAGCTTGGATGGACAGGGGGAGAAAAGGCAGTTCTTC	CASSLDGQGEKRQFF
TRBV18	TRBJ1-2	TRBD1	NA	TGTGCCAGCTCACCAGGGACAGCCTGGGGCTACACCTTC	CASSPGTAWGYTF
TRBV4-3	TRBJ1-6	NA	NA	TGCGCCAGCAGCCAAGGGCCCAGGGTTCAACCCCTCCACTTT	CASSQGPRVQPLHF
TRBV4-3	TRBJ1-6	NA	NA	TGCGCCAGCAGCCAAGGCGTCCCCTATAATTCACCCCTCCACTTT	CASSQGVPYNSPLHF
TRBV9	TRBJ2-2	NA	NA	TGTGCCAGCAGCGGGGGAGGAGCGAACACCGGGGAGCTGTTTTTT	CASSGGGANTGELFF
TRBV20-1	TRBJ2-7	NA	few	TGCAGTGCTAGGGACAGCTACGAGCAGTACTTC	CSARDSYEQYF
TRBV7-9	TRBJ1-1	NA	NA	TGTGCCAGCAGCCGGGACCTGGGAGGTTTCTTT	CASSRDLGGFF
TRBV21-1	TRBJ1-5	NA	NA	TGTGCCAGCAGCAGAGGACCCAGTGTACAGCCCCAGCATTTT	CASSRGPSVQPQHF
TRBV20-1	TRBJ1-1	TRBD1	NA	TGCAGTGCGGAGAGACAGGGGGATGCTTTCTTT	CSAERQGDAFF
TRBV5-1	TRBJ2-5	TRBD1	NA	TGCGCCAGCAGCTTGGGGGGACAGGGGCAAGAGACCCAGTACTTC	CASSLGGQGQETQYF
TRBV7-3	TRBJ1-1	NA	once	TGTGCCAGCAGCTTATGGGGGGGCGACACTGAAGCTTTCTTT	CASSLWGGDTEAFF
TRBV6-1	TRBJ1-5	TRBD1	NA	TGTGCCAGCAGTGGAGGACAGGGGATCGGTCAGCCCCAGCATTTT	CASSGGQGIGQPQHF
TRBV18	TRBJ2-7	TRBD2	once	TGTGCCAGCTCATCGGGACTAGCGAGCTCCTACGAGCAGTACTTC	CASSSGLASSYEQYF
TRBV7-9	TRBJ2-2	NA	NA	TGTGCCAGCAGCTTAGGTAGCGAGAACACCGGGGAGCTGTTTTTT	CASSLGSENTGELFF
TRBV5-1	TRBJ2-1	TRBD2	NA	TGCGCCAGCAGTCCCAGCGGGGTTTTGTATGAGCAGTTCTTC	CASSPSGVLYEQFF
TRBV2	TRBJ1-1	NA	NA	TGTGCCAGCAGTTTGGAACCAACTGAAGCTTTCTTT	CASSLEPTEAFF
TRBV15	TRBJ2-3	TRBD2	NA	TGTGCCACCGCCGGGACTAGCGGGAGCTGGGGGGATACGCAGTATTTT	CATAGTSGSWGDTQYF
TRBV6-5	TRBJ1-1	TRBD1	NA	TGTGCCAGCAGTTACCGGACAGGGTCAAACACTGAAGCTTTCTTT	CASSYRTGSNTEAFF